One and the same sample provided the 9 T cell receptor beta chains below, sequenced in a study of OX40 agonist ivuxolimab in advanced cancers. Here immunoSEQ multiplex PCR was the method, and the copy in TCRdb shows in-frame clones only, minus some. The repertoire includes tens of thousands of clones, roughly 89% of them detected once, and roughly an eighth sits in the top ten. This sample comprised CD4+ or CD8+ T cells sorted from blood, obtained in a trial of the OX40 agonist ivuxolimab. Receptor source: an adult with an advanced solid tumor such as melanoma, head and neck, liver or kidney cancer.

The V gene is TRBV28, the J gene TRBJ2-7, with 9 bases that match TRBD1. Per germline, CDR1 MDHEN and CDR2 SYDVKM. This CDR3 comprises 15 residues. V shed 4 bases, J shed 4 bases, and the junction held 8 bases outside the gene matches. CDR3 loop: CASSWDRDNLYEQYF. CDR3 nucleotides: TGTGCCAGCAGTTGGGACAGGGATAATTTGTACGAGCAGTACTTC.

The rearrangement links TRBV2 to TRBJ1-2, with D hard to call. CDR3 length: 14 residues. Looked up from germline, CDR1 is SNHLY and CDR2 is FYNNEI. The ends were cut back, 6 bases at V and 1 base at J, with 12 bases in the middle. Written as DNA, the CDR3 is TGTGCCAGCAGATACGACCTAAATAACTATGGCTACACCTTC. Protein sequence: CASRYDLNNYGYTF.

The CDR3 loop is CASSFLAGSYNEQFF. CDR3 DNA: TGTGCCAGCAGCTTCCTAGCGGGATCCTACAATGAGCAGTTCTTC. V and J are TRBV7-9 and TRBJ2-1; 9 bases agree with TRBD2. This CDR3 comprises 15 residues. Germline V gene data show CDR1 as SEHNR and CDR2 as FQNEAQ (reference sequence). The ends lost 3 bases at V and 1 base at J; junction bases unmatched: 1. Based on the CDR3 plus reference TRBV7-9 and TRBJ2-1, the full variable domain is DTGVSQNPRHKITKRGQNVTFRCDPISEHNRLYWYRQTLGQGPEFLTYFQNEAQLEKSRLLSDRFSAERPKGSFSTLEIQRTEQGDSAMYLCASSFLAGSYNEQFFGPGTRLTVL.

The gene calls are TRBV5-6 and TRBJ1-1; 10 nucleotides align to TRBD1. V lost 4 bases and J lost 3; bases outside the gene matches: 12. CDR3 length: 17 residues. Germline-derived CDR1 and CDR2 are SGHDT and YYEEEE. The CDR3 DNA sequence: TGTGCCAGCAGCCCGGGACAGGGGACATCATCAGACACTGAAGCTTTCTTT. Amino acid sequence: CASSPGQGTSSDTEAFF. Complete variable domain (other parts from reference TRBV5-6 and TRBJ1-1): DAGVTQSPTHLIKTRGQQVTLRCSPKSGHDTVSWYQQALGQGPQFIFQYYEEEERQRGNFPDRFSGHQFPNYSSELNVNALLLGDSALYLCASSPGQGTSSDTEAFFGQGTRLTVV.

This clone was seen only once. The chain has TRBV28 and TRBJ2-2; TRBD2 might be the D (5 bases). Trimming removed 5 bases from V and 5 bases from J, with 15 bases in between. CDR1 MDHEN and CDR2 SYDVKM come from the germline V gene. The CDR3 is 15 residues long. CDR3 residues: CASSPPWGETGELFF. CDR3 bases: TGTGCCAGCAGTCCGCCGTGGGGAGAGACCGGGGAGCTGTTTTTT.

The genes are TRBV11-2 and TRBJ2-1, with TRBD2 matching 9 bases. This CDR3 has 15 amino acids. Looked up from germline, CDR1 is SGHAT and CDR2 is FQNNGV. V trimming: 5 bases; J trimming: 4 bases; junction bases outside the gene matches: 6. This chain's CDR3 is CASSPRTSEYNEQFF. CDR3 DNA sequence: TGTGCCAGCAGCCCTCGGACTAGCGAATACAATGAGCAGTTCTTC. Complete variable domain (other parts from reference TRBV11-2 and TRBJ2-1): EAGVAQSPRYKIIEKRQSVAFWCNPISGHATLYWYQQILGQGPKLLIQFQNNGVVDDSQLPKDRFSAERLKGVDSTLKIQPAKLEDSAVYLCASSPRTSEYNEQFFGPGTRLTVL.

This chain links TRBV7-3 with TRBJ2-7; D assignment may be TRBD1 or TRBD2 (7 bases each). Trimming pared 0 bases from V and 11 bases from J, leaving 17 bases between. Germline lookup yields CDR1 SGHTA and CDR2 FQGTGA. The CDR3 contains 14 residues. This CDR3 reads CASSLTGTAGTKYF. Written as DNA, the CDR3 is TGTGCCAGCAGCTTAACGGGGACAGCGGGAACTAAGTACTTC.

V gene TRBV11-2 combines with J gene TRBJ2-2; a possible D gene is TRBD2 (6 bases). The CDR3 runs 16 residues. Germline lookup yields CDR1 SGHAT and CDR2 FQNNGV. V shed 2 bases and J shed 0 bases, with 10 bases lying between them. DNA of the CDR3: TGTGCCAGCAGCTTACTTTCGGGGGCGAACACCGGGGAGCTGTTTTTT. This codes for CASSLLSGANTGELFF.

The V call is TRBV7-3, the J call TRBJ2-7; 7 nucleotides agree with TRBD2. The CDR3 length is 13 residues. V gave up 2 bases and J gave up 5 bases; unmatched junction bases: 3. Germline-derived CDR1 and CDR2 are SGHTA and FQGTGA. DNA for the CDR3: TGTGCCAGCAGCTTAGGCGGGAGCGACGAGCAGTACTTC. It encodes CASSLGGSDEQYF.